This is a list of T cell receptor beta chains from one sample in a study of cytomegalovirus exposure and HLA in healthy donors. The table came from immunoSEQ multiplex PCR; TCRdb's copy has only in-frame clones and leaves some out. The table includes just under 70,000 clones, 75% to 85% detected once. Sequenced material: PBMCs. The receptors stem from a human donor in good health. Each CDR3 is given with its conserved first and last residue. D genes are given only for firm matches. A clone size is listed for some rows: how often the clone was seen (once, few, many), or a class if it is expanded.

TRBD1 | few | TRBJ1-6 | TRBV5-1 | TGCGCCAGCAGCAGAGGACAGGGACCCAATTCACCCCTCCACTTT | CASSRGQGPNSPLHF
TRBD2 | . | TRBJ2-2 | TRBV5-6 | TGTGCCAGCAGCTTGTCTGGGACTAGACCCGGGGAGCTGTTTTTT | CASSLSGTRPGELFF
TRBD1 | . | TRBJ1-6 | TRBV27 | TGTGCCAGCAGTTTATCCGAGACAGGGGTGTCACCCCTCCACTTT | CASSLSETGVSPLHF
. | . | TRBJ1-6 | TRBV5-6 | TGTGCCAGCAGCTTTTGGACGGGGGGCTATAATTCACCCCTCCACTTT | CASSFWTGGYNSPLHF
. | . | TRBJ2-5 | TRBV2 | TGTGCCAGCAGGAGAACGAGGGAGACCCAGTACTTC | CASRRTRETQYF
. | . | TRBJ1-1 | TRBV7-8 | TGTGCCAGCAGCTTAGCGACGGACCGGGAGGCTTTCTTT | CASSLATDREAFF
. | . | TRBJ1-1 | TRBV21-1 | TGTGCCAGCAGCAAAGCGCAGGGAGGGGCCCAGGGATGGAGGAACACTGAAGCTTTCTTT | CASSKAQGGAQGWRNTEAFF
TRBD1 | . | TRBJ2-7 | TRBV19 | TGTGCCAGTAGTATGGACAGGGGGAACTACGAGCAGTACTTC | CASSMDRGNYEQYF
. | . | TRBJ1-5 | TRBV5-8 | TGTGCCAGCAGCTACGACAGGAAATTGTACAATCAGCCCCAGCATTTT | CASSYDRKLYNQPQHF
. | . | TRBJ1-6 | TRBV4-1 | TGCGCCAGCAGCCAGAGCCCCATGTCACAGGTCTATAATTCACCCCTCCACTTT | CASSQSPMSQVYNSPLHF
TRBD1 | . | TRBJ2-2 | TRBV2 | TGTGCCAGCAGCCTCGACAGGGTGAACACCGGGGAGCTGTTTTTT | CASSLDRVNTGELFF
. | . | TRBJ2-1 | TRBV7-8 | TGTGCCAGCAGCTTCGGGGTATACAATGAGCAGTTCTTC | CASSFGVYNEQFF
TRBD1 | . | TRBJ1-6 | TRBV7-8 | TGTGCCAGCAGCTTAGGTGTTACAGGGGGCGGCTCACCCCTCCACTTT | CASSLGVTGGGSPLHF
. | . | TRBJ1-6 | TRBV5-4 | TGTGCCAGCAGCTTAAAAGTGGGGATACGGGGGAATTCACCCCTCCACTTT | CASSLKVGIRGNSPLHF
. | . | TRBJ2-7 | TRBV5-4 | TGTGCCAGCAGCTTGGGGGCAGGGTACGAGCAGTACTTC | CASSLGAGYEQYF
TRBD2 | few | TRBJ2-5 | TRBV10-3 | TGTGCCATCAGTCCCGGGACTAGCTCGGAGACCCAGTACTTC | CAISPGTSSETQYF